Following are 21 T cell receptor beta chains from one sample sequenced in a study of blood T cells in healthy people across ages (dated by TCRdb to the mid-2010s). The method behind the library was 5' RACE. The listed sequencing device is Illumina HiSeq 2500. A second PCR of about 6 to 12 cycles was run with a J-beta primer mix and a sample-barcoded 5' primer. The public reads were run again by TCRdb, first through fastp at Q25 and then through MiXCR, and only productive beta chains were kept. Rows with one shared CDR3 protein collapse into an entry with the most common genes and DNA. A total of around 700,000 distinct CDR3 sequences appear in this sample, more than 20% of them only once. The ten biggest clones cover 8% to 10% of the sample. The same sample was also studied in work on T cells of mothers and their children.

The material sequenced was blood. The receptors originated from a boy aged 5-17 years in good health.

The chain recombines TRBV6-1 with TRBJ2-3, with 8 positions matching TRBD2. J lost 6 bases, V lost 7 bases, and 12 bases had no gene match. The germline V gene has CDR1 MNHNS and CDR2 SASEGT. This CDR3 spans 15 amino acids. CDR3 loop: CASKHSGDPSDTQYF. The CDR3 DNA sequence: TGTGCCAGCAAACATAGCGGGGACCCCTCCGATACGCAGTATTTT.

The chain joins TRBV7-3 to TRBJ2-1; tentative D call: TRBD2 (5 bases). This CDR3 has 13 residues. V gave up 3 bases and J gave up 4 bases, with 7 bases separating them. CDR1 is SGHTA, CDR2 FQGTGA, per germline. CDR3 nucleotide sequence: TGTGCCAGCAGCTTCGGGAATTACAATGAGCAGTTCTTC. Its translation is CASSFGNYNEQFF.

This clonotype was seen only once. Mismatch with germline at one junction end may stem from a read error. The chain combines TRBV27 with TRBJ2-1, with TRBD2 identical over 9 bases. Germline CDR1 and CDR2: MNHEY and SMNVEV (reference sequence). This CDR3 has 17 amino acids. The CDR3 here is CASSLLLAGYSYNEQFF. DNA for the CDR3: TGTGCCAGCAGTCTACTCCTAGCGGGGTACTCCTACAACGAGCAGTTCTTC.

This clonotype was observed a few times. The rearrangement uses TRBV2 and TRBJ1-2; D perhaps matches TRBD1 (5 bases). This CDR3 region has 14 residues. Germline V CDR1 and CDR2: SNHLY, FYNNEI. Trimming stripped 2 bases from V and 4 bases from J, with 11 bases between. CDR3: CASSEFKGAYGYTF. The CDR3 DNA reads TGTGCCAGCAGTGAATTCAAAGGGGCCTATGGCTACACCTTC.

There are many counts of this clonotype. The genes are TRBV11-3 and TRBJ2-7; 9 bases map to TRBD1. After removal of 4 bases from V and 5 bases from J, the junction contained 6 bases not matched to a gene. The CDR3 length is 14 residues. The V gene's germline CDR1 is SGHNT and CDR2 YENEEA. CDR3 protein: CASSSGQGYDEQYF. Written as DNA, the CDR3 is TGTGCCAGCAGCTCCGGACAGGGGTACGACGAGCAGTACTTC. The whole variable domain, filled in from reference TRBV11-3 and TRBJ2-7, reads EAGVVQSPRYKIIEKKQPVAFWCNPISGHNTLYWYLQNLGQGPELLIRYENEEAVDDSQLPKDRFSAERLKGVDSTLKIQPAELGDSAVYLCASSSGQGYDEQYFGPGTRLTVT.

The chain is built from TRBV6-6 and TRBJ2-2; the D gene is possibly TRBD2 (6 bases). Looked up from germline, CDR1 is MNHNY and CDR2 is SVGAGI (reference sequence). The CDR3 runs to 15 residues. Trimming stripped 7 bases from V and 5 bases from J, with 17 bases between. The DNA of the CDR3 is TGTGCCAGCACCCAGGGCGGGGCGGGGACCGGGGAGCTGTTTTTT. As protein: CASTQGGAGTGELFF.

The genes are TRBV4-2 and TRBJ2-3; TRBD2 matches at 7 bases. V dropped 1 base and J dropped 6; count of bases not matched to a gene: 10. This CDR3 comprises 16 residues. The V gene's germline CDR1 is LGHNA and CDR2 YNFKEQ. The CDR3 nucleotides read TGTGCCAGCAGCCAAGGGACCGCCTCCGGGGGGGATACGCAGTATTTT. Residues: CASSQGTASGGDTQYF.

This rearrangement joins TRBV7-8 to TRBJ2-4; 8 bases are a match to TRBD2. V was pared by 4 bases and J by 6 bases, with 5 bases of the junction left unmatched. The CDR3 runs to 14 residues. Looked up from germline, CDR1 is SGHVS and CDR2 is FQNEAQ. This CDR3 reads CASSSTGTRNIQYF. CDR3 in DNA: TGTGCCAGCAGCTCCACCGGGACTAGAAACATTCAGTACTTC.

This chain connects TRBV20-1 to TRBJ1-4; D gene ambiguous. The length of the CDR3 is 12 residues. From germline, CDR1 is DFQATT and CDR2 SNEGSKA (reference sequence). Trimming removed 3 bases at V and 3 bases at J, with 5 bases between. The CDR3: CSARVPNEKLFF. DNA of the CDR3: TGCAGTGCTAGGGTCCCTAATGAAAAACTGTTTTTT.

This clonotype was observed a handful of times. The chain links TRBV5-1 to TRBJ2-7; TRBD1 aligns across 10 bases. Germline V gene data show CDR1 as SGHRS and CDR2 as YFSETQ. The CDR3 loop spans 17 amino acids. Trimming took 4 bases from V and 4 from J; bases not matched to a gene: 14. This CDR3 reads CASSPFGGQGGTYEQYF. In DNA form, the CDR3 reads TGCGCCAGCAGCCCGTTCGGAGGACAGGGGGGGACTTACGAGCAGTACTTC. The full variable domain, completed using reference TRBV5-1 and TRBJ2-7, is KAGVTQTPRYLIKTRGQQVTLSCSPISGHRSVSWYQQTPGQGLQFLFEYFSETQRNKGNFPGRFSGRQFSNSRSEMNVSTLELGDSALYLCASSPFGGQGGTYEQYFGPGTRLTVT.

The J gene is TRBJ2-7, the V gene TRBV27, with TRBD1 matching 7 bases. There are 15 residues in the CDR3. Germline V gives CDR1 MNHEY, CDR2 SMNVEV (reference sequence). The V gene end was trimmed by 2 bases and the J gene end by 3 bases; junction bases not matched to a gene: 7. CDR3 residues: CASSLGRGSNYEQYF. Written as DNA, the CDR3 is TGTGCCAGCAGTTTAGGCAGGGGGTCTAACTACGAGCAGTACTTC.

This clonotype occurred a few times. The rearrangement uses TRBV7-2 and TRBJ2-5; perhaps D is TRBD1 or TRBD2 (6 bases each). The J call could be wrong; TRBJ2-7 is a better fit for the DNA end. The germline V gene has CDR1 SGHTA and CDR2 FQGNSA. The CDR3 sequence is 14 residues long. The CDR3 region is CASSLGGGLNEQYF. The CDR3 DNA follows: TGTGCCAGCAGCTTAGGTGGGGGGCTGAACGAGCAGTACTTC.

This clonotype has just a few counts. One end of the junction varies from germline; a read error may be responsible. V is TRBV3-1 and J is TRBJ2-3, with 7 bases that match TRBD2. Looked up from germline, CDR1 is LGHDT and CDR2 is YNNKEL (reference sequence). The CDR3 length is 16 residues. DNA for the CDR3: TGTGCCAGCAGCTCGCGGCTAGCGGTAGGACCAGACACGCAGTATTTT. Amino acid sequence: CASSSRLAVGPDTQYF.

The rearrangement joins TRBV12-3 or TRBV12-4 to TRBJ2-3; unclear D gene. V gave up 5 bases and J gave up 0 bases, with 12 bases separating them. There are 15 residues in the CDR3. Here the CDR3 reads CASSPPISSTDTQYF. CDR3 nucleotides: TGTGCCAGCAGTCCACCCATCAGTAGCACAGATACGCAGTATTTT.

The chain combines TRBV20-1 with TRBJ2-5; D perhaps matches TRBD2 (5 bases). With the DNA end fitting TRBJ2-1 better, the J assignment may be wrong. The CDR3 runs to 15 residues. Germline loops: CDR1 DFQATT, CDR2 SNEGSKA (reference sequence). The CDR3 DNA sequence: TGCAGTGCTAGATCCGCTAACGGACTTTACAATGAGCAGTTCTTC. Translation: CSARSANGLYNEQFF.

This clonotype was observed a handful of times. The rearrangement joins TRBV24-1 to TRBJ2-7, with unresolved D. CDR1 and CDR2 from the germline V gene are KGHDR and SFDVKD. V was trimmed by 3 bases and J by 5 bases, leaving 10 bases between them. The CDR3 spans 13 residues. The CDR3 DNA is TGTGCCACCAGTGATCCCGTCCTCAACGAGCAGTACTTC. Translated, it gives CATSDPVLNEQYF.

The chain links TRBV5-8 to TRBJ2-5, with TRBD1 matching 9 bases. The CDR3 is 15 amino acids. V was pared by 4 bases and J by 4 bases, with 8 bases of the junction left unmatched. Germline assignment: CDR1 SGHTS and CDR2 YDEGEE. This chain's CDR3 is CASSRTGADLETQYF. The CDR3 DNA follows: TGTGCCAGCAGCCGGACAGGGGCGGATTTAGAGACCCAGTACTTC.

This clonotype was detected a few times. One junction end disagrees with the germline gene, perhaps due to a read error. This sequence joins TRBV4-1 and TRBJ1-1, with a tentative D call TRBD1 (5 bases). The germline V gene has CDR1 MGHRA and CDR2 YSYEKL. CDR3 length equals 18 residues. The CDR3 nucleotides are TGCGCCGGCAGCCAAGTTTTACGTACCGGGCAGGGCTACACTGAAGCTTTCTTT. Translation: CAGSQVLRTGQGYTEAFF.

This clonotype occurred a few times. Compared with germline, one end of the junction differs, possibly owing to a read error. The V call is TRBV20-1, the J call TRBJ1-1, with D possibly TRBD1 on 5 matching bases. Germline values: CDR1 DFQATT, CDR2 SNEGSKA (reference sequence). This CDR3 spans 11 amino acids. The CDR3 is CSAGTGAGLSF. The CDR3 DNA follows: TGCAGTGCTGGGACGGGAGCCGGACTTTCATTT.

This clonotype came up a few times. The chain links TRBV20-1 to TRBJ1-2; the match to TRBD1 covers 7 bases. CDR1 is DFQATT, CDR2 SNEGSKA, per germline (reference sequence). The CDR3 is 14 amino acids. V dropped 6 bases and J dropped 7; count of bases not matched to a gene: 14. CDR3: CSARTDRSITGYTF. DNA of the CDR3: TGCAGTGCCCGGACGGACAGGTCCATTACTGGCTACACCTTC.

The chain combines TRBV19 with TRBJ1-5, with D hard to call. The germline V gene encodes CDR1 LNHDA and CDR2 SQIVND (reference sequence). V was trimmed by 3 bases and J by 5 bases, leaving 11 bases between them. The CDR3 runs 14 residues. DNA of the CDR3: TGTGCCAGTAGTATCCCCGGATCTGATCAGCCCCAGCATTTT. It translates to CASSIPGSDQPQHF.